Listed below are T cell receptor beta chains from one sample, sequenced in a study of blood T cell repertoires in COVID-19. The method was immunoSEQ multiplex PCR; TCRdb's version includes in-frame clones alone and lacks a portion of them. The profile shows some 100,000 clones, 85% to 95% of them singletons. The specimen was peripheral blood. These receptors were collected from a man aged 45-65 years with active COVID-19. The CDR3 runs from the conserved cysteine through the conserved F or W. The D gene is left open where the match is weak. Rows may omit the clone size; those that give it use once, few, many or a size class.

clone size,D gene,J gene,V gene,CDR3 protein,CDR3 DNA
NA,NA,TRBJ1-4,TRBV30,CAWREKTTREKLFF,TGTGCCTGGAGGGAGAAGACGACTCGTGAAAAACTGTTTTTT
NA,NA,TRBJ2-2,TRBV27,CASSVLAFGELFF,TGTGCCAGCAGTGTCCTAGCGTTCGGGGAGCTGTTTTTT
NA,NA,TRBJ2-7,TRBV18,CASSPLGADTYEQYF,TGTGCCAGCTCACCTCTGGGCGCGGACACCTACGAGCAGTACTTC
once,TRBD1,TRBJ2-6,TRBV11-2,CASSSGQGSSGANVLTF,TGTGCCAGCAGCTCCGGACAGGGCAGCTCTGGGGCCAACGTCCTGACTTTC
NA,NA,TRBJ2-2,TRBV7-9,CASSLITRGTGELFF,TGTGCCAGCAGCTTAATCACTAGAGGAACCGGGGAGCTGTTTTTT
NA,NA,TRBJ2-5,TRBV6-1,CASSEGKRTLFTGETQYF,TGTGCCAGCAGTGAAGGAAAGAGGACTCTCTTTACCGGAGAGACCCAGTACTTC
NA,NA,TRBJ2-7,TRBV15,CATSRELLYEQYF,TGTGCCACCAGCAGAGAGCTATTATACGAGCAGTACTTC
NA,NA,TRBJ1-1,TRBV19,CASSSREFTEAFF,TGTGCCAGTAGCTCACGTGAGTTCACTGAAGCTTTCTTT
NA,NA,TRBJ2-2,TRBV18,CASSPYIMRDGELFF,TGTGCCAGCTCACCATATATAATGCGCGACGGGGAGCTGTTTTTT
NA,NA,TRBJ2-3,TRBV2,CASTYTVGDTQYF,TGTGCCAGCACGTACACCGTCGGGGATACGCAGTATTTT
once,TRBD1,TRBJ2-7,TRBV13,CASSFRTGRSYEQYF,TGTGCCAGCAGCTTTCGGACAGGACGGAGCTACGAGCAGTACTTC
NA,TRBD1,TRBJ2-2,TRBV10-3,CAISASGTGGTGELFF,TGTGCCATCAGTGCCTCCGGGACAGGGGGGACCGGGGAGCTGTTTTTT
NA,TRBD1,TRBJ1-5,TRBV28,CASSLQRQGLNQPQHF,TGTGCCAGCAGTCTGCAAAGACAGGGGCTCAATCAGCCCCAGCATTTT
few,NA,TRBJ1-2,TRBV5-1,CASSNDPGASGYGYTF,TGCGCCAGCAGCAATGATCCAGGGGCGAGCGGCTATGGCTACACCTTC
NA,TRBD2,TRBJ2-1,TRBV11-3,CASSYGLAGAHNEQFF,TGTGCCAGCAGTTACGGACTAGCGGGAGCCCACAATGAGCAGTTCTTC
NA,NA,TRBJ1-1,TRBV7-3,CASSLKGRGEDEAFF,TGTGCCAGCAGCTTAAAAGGCCGGGGAGAGGATGAAGCTTTCTTT
NA,TRBD1,TRBJ2-7,TRBV5-1,CASSLASGDRINSYEQYF,TGCGCCAGCAGCTTGGCCTCAGGGGACAGGATAAACTCCTACGAGCAGTACTTC
NA,NA,TRBJ1-4,TRBV21-1,CASSNRDRGIPTNEKLFF,TGTGCCAGCAGCAACCGGGACAGGGGGATCCCGACTAATGAAAAACTGTTTTTT
NA,NA,TRBJ2-6,TRBV9,CASSVARSSGANVLTF,TGTGCCAGCAGCGTAGCCAGAAGCTCTGGGGCCAACGTCCTGACTTTC
NA,NA,TRBJ2-3,TRBV18,CASHGEDTQYF,TGTGCCAGTCACGGGGAAGATACGCAGTATTTT
NA,NA,TRBJ2-1,TRBV5-1,CASSLGGVSYNEQFF,TGCGCCAGCAGCTTGGGGGGAGTCTCCTACAATGAGCAGTTCTTC
NA,NA,TRBJ1-1,TRBV19,CASSIREYTEAFF,TGTGCCAGTAGTATCCGGGAATATACTGAAGCTTTCTTT
NA,TRBD2,TRBJ2-1,TRBV2,CASSVSGNEQFF,TGTGCCAGCAGTGTTAGCGGGAATGAGCAGTTCTTC
NA,TRBD2,TRBJ2-1,TRBV12-3/TRBV12-4,CASRGTSSDEQFF,TGTGCCAGCAGGGGGACTAGCAGCGATGAGCAGTTCTTC
once,NA,TRBJ1-2,TRBV12-3/TRBV12-4,CASSLISGVGYTF,TGTGCCAGCAGTTTAATATCAGGGGTCGGCTACACCTTC
NA,NA,TRBJ2-2,TRBV5-6,CASSFTANTGELFF,TGTGCCAGCAGCTTCACAGCGAACACCGGGGAGCTGTTTTTT
NA,NA,TRBJ1-2,TRBV13,CASSLGPGSNYGYTF,TGTGCCAGCAGCTTGGGGCCAGGATCTAACTATGGCTACACCTTC